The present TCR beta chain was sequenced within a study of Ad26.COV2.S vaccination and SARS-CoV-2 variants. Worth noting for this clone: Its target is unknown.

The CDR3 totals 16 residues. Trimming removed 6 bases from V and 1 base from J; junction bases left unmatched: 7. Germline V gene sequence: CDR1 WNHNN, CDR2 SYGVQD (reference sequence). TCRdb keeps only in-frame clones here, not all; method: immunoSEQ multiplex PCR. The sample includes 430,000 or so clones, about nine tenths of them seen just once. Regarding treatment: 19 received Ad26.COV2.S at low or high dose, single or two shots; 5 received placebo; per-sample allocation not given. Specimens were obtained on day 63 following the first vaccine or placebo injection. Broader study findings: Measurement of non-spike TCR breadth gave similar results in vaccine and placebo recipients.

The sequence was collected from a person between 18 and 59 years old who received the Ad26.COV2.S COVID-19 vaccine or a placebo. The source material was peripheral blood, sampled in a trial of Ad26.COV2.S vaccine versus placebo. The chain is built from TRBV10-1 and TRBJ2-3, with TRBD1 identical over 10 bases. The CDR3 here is CASRLRDRGCTDTQYF. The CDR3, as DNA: TGCGCCAGCAGACTTAGGGACAGGGGATGCACAGATACGCAGTATTTT.